A single sample is the source of the 12 T cell receptor beta chains below, sequenced in a study of CD8+ T cells in alopecia areata. This sample's treatment: oral pan-JAK inhibitor, 5-10 mg twice daily. Once RNA had been extracted, it was reverse transcribed into cDNA to act as the sequencing template. Repertoires were generated with immunoSEQ multiplex PCR, while TCRdb's copy carries only in-frame clones and drops some. Counted here are about 90,000 clones, around 40% occurring once; the ten biggest clones make up about 17%. The material sequenced was CD8+ T cells sorted from blood, taken at week 24, from a patient treated with tofacitinib. These TCRs come from a human donor with alopecia areata.

The chain joins TRBV5-1 to TRBJ1-2; D not certain. V dropped 0 bases and J dropped 0 bases, with 6 bases sitting between them. The CDR3 length is 14 residues. The germline V gene has CDR1 SGHRS and CDR2 YFSETQ. This CDR3 is CASSLVAANYGYTF. CDR3 bases: TGCGCCAGCAGCTTGGTAGCCGCTAACTATGGCTACACCTTC.

The J gene is TRBJ2-7, the V gene TRBV30, with a tentative D call TRBD1 (5 bases). V was trimmed by 8 bases and J by 1 base, leaving 12 bases between them. CDR3 length: 12 amino acids. From germline, CDR1 is GTSNPN and CDR2 SVGIG (reference sequence). CDR3 region: CAHQDNSYEQYF. The DNA for the CDR3 is TGTGCCCATCAGGACAATTCCTACGAGCAGTACTTC.

This clone turned up a few times. The rearrangement uses TRBV28 and TRBJ1-5; the D gene is possibly TRBD1 (5 bases). Between the trimmed V and J ends, which lost 4 bases and 3 bases, there was a span of 10 bases. Germline-derived CDR1 and CDR2 are MDHEN and SYDVKM. The CDR3 loop spans 14 amino acids. The CDR3 region has the DNA TGTGCCAGCAGTTATGGGGGTCTCAATCAGCCCCAGCATTTT. It codes for CASSYGGLNQPQHF. Full variable domain (remainder filled in from reference TRBV28 and TRBJ1-5): DVKVTQSSRYLVKRTGEKVFLECVQDMDHENMFWYRQDPGLGLRLIYFSYDVKMKEKGDIPEGYSVSREKKERFSLILESASTNQTSMYLCASSYGGLNQPQHFGDGTRLSIL.

About this clone: The CDR3 carries no conserved terminal phenylalanine or tryptophan, so it likely arises from a read error. The DNA is omitted, as the CDR3 cannot be located on it reliably, and the CDR3 follows TCRdb's listing. The chain is built from TRBV23-1 and TRBJ2-7. TRBV23-1 is recorded as an ORF, its role being uncertain. Ends included, the CDR3 has 10 residues. This CDR3 is CASSQRRSFP.

The sample holds one count of this clone. The rearrangement uses TRBV4-2 and TRBJ2-7, with TRBD2 as a possible D gene (6 bases). Per the germline V gene, CDR1 is LGHNA and CDR2 is YNFKEQ. The germline V and J ends were trimmed by 0 bases and 7 bases, with 16 bases remaining between them. The CDR3 consists of 15 residues. The CDR3 nucleotides read TGTGCCAGCAGCCAAGATCGGGACTCCCGGATAGAGCAGTACTTC. Encoded protein: CASSQDRDSRIEQYF.

This chain joins TRBV29-1 and TRBJ1-2, with D perhaps TRBD1 (6 bases). Trimming pared 4 bases from V and 4 bases from J, leaving 10 bases between. CDR3 size: 12 residues. In germline, CDR1 is SQVTM, CDR2 ANQGSEA. The CDR3 is CSVVGGVYGYTF. Here the CDR3 DNA reads TGCAGCGTTGTTGGGGGCGTCTATGGCTACACCTTC.

The genes are TRBV6-4 and TRBJ2-4; TRBD2 agrees at 13 bases. J was trimmed by 6 bases and V by 10 bases; bases with no gene match: 9. Looked up from germline, CDR1 is MRHNA and CDR2 is SNTAGT. The CDR3 contains 15 residues. The CDR3 DNA follows: TGTGCCATCCCGGGACTAGCGGGAACTTTAAACATTCAGTACTTC. Amino acid sequence: CAIPGLAGTLNIQYF.

V and J are TRBV9 and TRBJ2-4; perhaps TRBD1 as D (6 bases). CDR1 is SGDLS and CDR2 is YYNGEE in the germline V gene. This CDR3 has 15 amino acids. The V end was cut by 0 bases, the J end by 1 base, with 8 bases between. CDR3 amino acids: CASSVEGEAKNIQYF. In DNA form, the CDR3 reads TGTGCCAGCAGCGTAGAGGGGGAGGCCAAAAACATTCAGTACTTC.

The chain has TRBV23-1 and TRBJ2-7; 12 nucleotides align to TRBD2. TRBV23-1 is marked as an open reading frame, function uncertain. This CDR3 region has 18 residues. Trimming removed 4 bases from V and 2 bases from J; junction bases left unmatched: 12. The CDR3 region is CASSPRLGTSGPTYEQYF. The CDR3 nucleotides read TGCGCCAGCAGTCCCCGTTTGGGGACTAGCGGGCCTACCTACGAGCAGTACTTC.

V is TRBV7-9 and J is TRBJ2-1; 11 bases are a match to TRBD2. This CDR3 region has 16 residues. V shed 1 base, J shed 7 bases, and the junction held 6 bases outside the gene matches. Per germline, CDR1 SEHNR and CDR2 FQNEAQ (reference sequence). The CDR3 coding sequence is TGTGCCAGCAGCTTAGTGATAGCGGGAGGGTGGAATGAGCAGTTCTTC. Encoded protein: CASSLVIAGGWNEQFF.

The chain combines TRBV19 with TRBJ1-2, with 7 bases identical to TRBD1. This CDR3 is 16 amino acids long. Germline lookup yields CDR1 LNHDA and CDR2 SQIVND (reference sequence). J gave up 2 bases and V 5 bases, and 11 bases lay outside the gene matches. CDR3 nucleotide sequence: TGTGCCAGTAGTTCCCCCGGGACAGACAGCAACTATGGCTACACCTTC. Translation: CASSSPGTDSNYGYTF.

The chain carries TRBV4-1 and TRBJ2-7, with unresolved D. Germline V gives CDR1 MGHRA, CDR2 YSYEKL. V lost 1 base and J 4 bases, leaving 5 bases between the germline ends. This CDR3 has 12 residues. CDR3 residues: CASSQGLYEQYF. CDR3 coding DNA: TGCGCCAGCAGCCAAGGGTTATACGAGCAGTACTTC.